Included here is one T cell receptor beta chain sequence, with context. This sample is drawn from a study of blood T cell repertoires in COVID-19. Across the whole study: PBMCs, B-cell-depleted T cells, or T cells were the source of the cDNA or gDNA that made up the material.

Assay: immunoSEQ multiplex PCR; the TCRdb copy retains only in-frame clones and omits some. The sample has some 62,000 clones, 75% to 90% seen once; the top ten hold approximately 20%. The CDR3 length is 19 residues. CDR1 and CDR2 from the germline V gene are MNHEY and SVGEGT. Trimming took 0 bases from V and 0 from J; bases not matched to a gene: 7. Sequencing was carried out using peripheral blood. This sequence originates from a woman between 55 and 75 years old with COVID-19, enrolled during active disease. The chain carries TRBV6-2 or TRBV6-3 and TRBJ1-5, with TRBD1 matching over 11 bases. Here the CDR3 DNA reads TGTGCCAGCAGTTACTCGGGGACAGGGGGGTTTTTTAGCAATCAGCCCCAGCATTTT. Residues: CASSYSGTGGFFSNQPQHF.